This record concerns one T cell receptor (beta chain) sequence. The CDR3 sequence is 11 residues long. V lost 5 bases and J lost 5, with 4 bases in between. The germline V gene has CDR1 SNHLY and CDR2 FYNNEI. Per the study methods: Reference gene primers were amplified, and this amplification served to estimate nucleated cell counts. Generated by immunoSEQ multiplex PCR, the TCRdb table keeps only in-frame clones and is missing some. That table is the source of V, J and clone size, and D and trimming were worked out from the DNA. The profile shows roughly 100,000 clones, about 88% of them singletons. This sample stems from a study of blood T cell repertoires in COVID-19. Looking at the study overall: Sites across the United States, Italy and Spain contributed samples from acute and convalescent COVID-19.

This clonotype originated in a woman older than 75 with active COVID-19. Sequencing was carried out using peripheral blood. The chain carries TRBV2 and TRBJ2-1, with D unresolved. The CDR3 region has the DNA TGTGCCAGCAGTCTAGACAATGAGCAGTTCTTC. It is translated as CASSLDNEQFF.